This T cell receptor beta chain was retrieved from a study of PD-1 blockade in mismatch repair-deficient tumors. CDR3 length equals 16 residues. Germline CDR1 and CDR2: LNHDA and SQIVND (reference sequence). V dropped 1 base and J dropped 4; count of bases not matched to a gene: 6. Only in-frame clones appear in the TCRdb table, and some are missing; sequencing was by immunoSEQ multiplex PCR. The table records about 25,000 clones, 65% to 85% of them present only once. This sequence originates from an adult with mismatch repair-deficient cancer. The chain recombines TRBV19 with TRBJ2-1, with 8 bases matching TRBD2. The input for sequencing was PBMCs, taken before pembrolizumab treatment. In DNA, the CDR3 is TGTGCCAGTAGTATAGTGGCGGGGGGCTTGTACAATGAGCAGTTCTTC. It is translated as CASSIVAGGLYNEQFF.